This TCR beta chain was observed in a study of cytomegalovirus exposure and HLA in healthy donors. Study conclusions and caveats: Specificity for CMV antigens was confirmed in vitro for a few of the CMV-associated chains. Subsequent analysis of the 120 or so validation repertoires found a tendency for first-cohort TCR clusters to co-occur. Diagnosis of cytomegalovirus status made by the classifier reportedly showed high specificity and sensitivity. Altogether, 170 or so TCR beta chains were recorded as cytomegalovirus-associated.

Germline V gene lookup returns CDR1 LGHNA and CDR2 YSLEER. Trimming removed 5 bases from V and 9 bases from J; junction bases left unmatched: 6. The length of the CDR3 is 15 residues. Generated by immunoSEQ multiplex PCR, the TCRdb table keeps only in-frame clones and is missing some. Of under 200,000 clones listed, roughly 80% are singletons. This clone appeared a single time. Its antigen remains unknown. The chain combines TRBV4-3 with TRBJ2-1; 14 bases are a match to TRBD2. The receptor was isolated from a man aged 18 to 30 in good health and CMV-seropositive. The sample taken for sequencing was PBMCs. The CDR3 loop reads CASSRGLAGGGEQFF. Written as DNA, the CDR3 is TGCGCCAGCAGCAGAGGACTAGCGGGAGGTGGTGAGCAGTTCTTC.